This TCR beta chain stems from a study of T cells in localized non-small cell lung cancer. General observations from the study: Exceeding tumor, uninvolved adjacent lung had the highest T cell clonality. Adjacent lung exhibited a median of around 60 among the 100 most abundant tumor clones. Sequencing was restricted to one tumor region; therefore, heterogeneity remains possible.

A word on this clone: Its antigen is unknown.

The CDR3 spans 15 residues. CDR1 is MNHNS and CDR2 is SASEGT in the germline V gene. V lost 4 bases to trimming and J lost 3 bases; unmatched junction nucleotides: 3. Generated by immunoSEQ multiplex PCR, the TCRdb table keeps only in-frame clones and is missing some. The sample gives roughly 76,000 clones, around 81% of which show up once; 19% is in the top ten. The starting material was PBMCs, obtained before any cancer treatment. This TCR came from a man aged 40 to 69 with stage II squamous cell lung carcinoma. The chain couples TRBV6-1 to TRBJ2-1, with 10 bases fitting TRBD2. The DNA of the CDR3 is TGTGCCAGCAGTGCCGGGACTAGCGACTACAATGAGCAGTTCTTC. As protein: CASSAGTSDYNEQFF.